This TCR beta chain originates from a study of graft-versus-host responses after intestinal transplantation. Study-level information: Isolated intestinal, liver-intestinal, or multivisceral transplants were what recipients had. Anti-thymocyte globulin induction preceded three to four years of tacrolimus and steroid maintenance in all recipients. Study-wide findings and caveats: High graft-versus-host to host-versus-graft T cell clonal ratios marked allografts of patients with graft-donor macrochimerism.

The method was immunoSEQ multiplex PCR; TCRdb's version includes in-frame clones alone and lacks a portion of them. The data contain around 15,000 clones, roughly 74% of them singletons. About this clone: Its antigen is as yet unknown.

Graft samples were processed, releasing intraepithelial and lamina propria lymphocytes. With V trimmed by 2 bases and J by 4 bases, 2 bases remained unmatched. CDR3 length: 13 residues. In germline, CDR1 is PRHDT, CDR2 FYEKMQ (reference sequence). The chain couples TRBV13 to TRBJ2-7; TRBD1 aligns across 7 bases. This clonotype was obtained from a human patient who received an intestinal transplant, so some T cells may come from the graft donor. Material: ileum tissue, obtained 14 days after transplant. The DNA for the CDR3 is TGTGCCAGCAGCTTAACAGGGGTGTACGAGCAGTACTTC. This sequence encodes CASSLTGVYEQYF.